The 9 T cell receptor beta chains below were found in one sample sequenced in a study of T cells after yellow fever vaccination. From the 5' RACE reads, TCRdb called clonotypes with MiXCR, one entry per CDR3 protein. The sample yields about 22,000 distinct CDR3 sequences, 5.2% seen once. The specimen was PBMCs, either bulk or a sorted T-cell subset (CD4+, CD8+, memory, or dextramer-sorted; not recorded which), collected roughly 46 days after the first yellow fever vaccination. These receptors all stem from a man between 18 and 35 years old who received the YFV17D yellow fever vaccine.

This clonotype has only a few counts. The chain employs TRBV29-1 and TRBJ1-1; D is ambiguous. V lost 1 base, J lost 7 bases, and 4 bases lay in between. CDR1 and CDR2 (germline): SQVTM, ANQGSEA. The CDR3 covers 10 residues. The CDR3 reads CSVEAGEAFF. In DNA, the CDR3 is TGCAGCGTTGAAGCGGGTGAAGCTTTCTTT. The full variable domain, completed using reference TRBV29-1 and TRBJ1-1, is SAVISQKPSRDICQRGTSLTIQCQVDSQVTMMFWYRQQPGQSLTLIATANQGSEATYESGFVIDKFPISRPNLTFSTLTVSNMSPEDSSIYLCSVEAGEAFFGQGTRLTVV.

In its sample, this clonotype was seen many times. CDR3 bases: TGTGCCAGCAGTGTTAGCGGGGGGGCGACAGATACGCAGTATTTT. Translation gives CASSVSGGATDTQYF. This sequence joins TRBV6-4 and TRBJ2-3; 11 bases match TRBD2. V lost 4 bases and J lost 3; bases outside the gene matches: 3. The CDR3 length is 15 residues. Germline lookup yields CDR1 MRHNA and CDR2 SNTAGT.

This clonotype was observed many times. The chain recombines TRBV5-1 with TRBJ1-6; TRBD1 matches at 8 bases. The J segment lost 8 bases and the V segment lost 4 bases, leaving 8 bases of the junction unmatched. CDR3 size: 15 residues. CDR1 is SGHRS, CDR2 YFSETQ, per germline. CDR3 coding DNA: TGCGCCAGCAGCCCGGGGGACAGGAAAGATTCACCCCTCCACTTT. Translated: CASSPGDRKDSPLHF.

The table lists this clonotype with many counts. The rearrangement links TRBV7-8 to TRBJ2-2, with D maybe TRBD2 (6 bases). Germline V CDR1 and CDR2: SGHVS, FQNEAQ. CDR3 size: 16 residues. The ends were cut back, 5 bases at V and 7 bases at J, with 20 bases in the middle. The CDR3 region is CASSPIRRGRSGELFF. CDR3 sequence (DNA): TGTGCCAGCAGCCCTATAAGGAGGGGAAGGAGCGGGGAGCTGTTTTTT. Combining the CDR3 with reference TRBV7-8 and TRBJ2-2 gives the whole variable domain GAGVSQSPRYKVAKRGQDVALRCDPISGHVSLFWYQQALGQGPEFLTYFQNEAQLDKSGLPSDRFFAERPEGSVSTLKIQRTQQEDSAVYLCASSPIRRGRSGELFFGEGSRLTVL.

This clonotype was detected many times. This sequence joins TRBV3-1 and TRBJ2-3, with D tentatively TRBD2 (5 bases). The CDR3 sequence is 16 residues long. The V gene lost 1 base and the J gene lost 0 bases, with 11 bases spanning the gap. The germline V gene encodes CDR1 LGHDT and CDR2 YNNKEL (reference sequence). The CDR3 here is CASSQASGTSTDTQYF. The DNA of the CDR3 is TGTGCCAGCAGCCAAGCAAGCGGAACTAGCACAGATACGCAGTATTTT.

Remarks on this clonotype: A read error is possible here, since a much larger clone lies one base away. This chain joins TRBV12-3 or TRBV12-4 and TRBJ2-2; D remains ambiguous. V lost 4 bases to trimming and J lost 4 bases, with 7 bases between them. This CDR3 contains 13 residues. The CDR3 nucleotides are TGTGCCAGCAGTTCCTGGGGCACCGGGGAGCTGTTTTTT. Its translation: CASSSWGTGELFF.

This clonotype was recorded many times. The V and J genes are TRBV15 and TRBJ2-5; D may be TRBD1 (6 bases). V lost 8 bases and J 7 bases, leaving 14 bases between the germline ends. The CDR3 consists of 12 residues. Germline V gives CDR1 LNHNV, CDR2 YYDKDF (reference sequence). The CDR3 reads CATSRDTGTQYF. The CDR3, as DNA: TGTGCCACCTCCCGGGACACCGGGACCCAGTACTTC.

This clonotype was seen at least ten times. J is TRBJ2-2 and V is TRBV4-1; 7 nucleotides match TRBD1. The CDR3 runs 17 residues. The junction had 6 bases not matched to a gene; V was cut back by 0 bases and J by 2 bases. Looked up from germline, CDR1 is MGHRA and CDR2 is YSYEKL. Here the CDR3 reads CASSQEIGGANTGELFF. The CDR3 DNA reads as TGCGCCAGCAGCCAAGAAATAGGGGGCGCCAACACCGGGGAGCTGTTTTTT.

This clonotype has at least ten counts. The CDR3 protein is CASALYNEQFF. For the CDR3, the DNA is TGTGCCAGCGCCCTCTACAATGAGCAGTTCTTC. The chain links TRBV6-2 or TRBV6-3 to TRBJ2-1; D is unresolved. The CDR3 totals 11 residues. Germline V CDR1 and CDR2: MNHEY, SVGEGT. With 8 bases removed from V and 3 bases from J, the gap between germline ends came to 5 bases.